Sequencing of this TCR beta chain was carried out in a study of T cells in Graves' hyperthyroidism and ophthalmopathy (dated by TCRdb to about 2019). In the study overall: Peripheral blood was sampled at the time of initial diagnosis, prior to any treatment. The 100 discovery patients were randomly split 7:3 into training and test sets. Prospective prediction of ophthalmopathy was tested in an independent validation cohort of 18 to 20 hyperthyroidism patients and 17 patients who later progressed to ophthalmopathy. In several Graves' hyperthyroidism patients, the study also compared T-cell repertoires from thyroid tissue with T-cell repertoires from blood. To identify distinguishing TCR V-J signatures, a discovery cohort of 100 patients was used, comprising 40 to 45 with Graves' ophthalmopathy and around 57 with stable Graves' hyperthyroidism. Once sampling was done, hyperthyroidism patients were given methimazole at a starting dose of 30 mg daily, whereas ophthalmopathy patients were given high-dose intravenous methylprednisolone. According to the paper, TCR Vbeta CDR3 sequencing was carried out on roughly 130 peripheral blood samples, which came from approximately 41 ophthalmopathy, 75 to 80 hyperthyroidism and roughly 17 progressor patients.

Ophthalmopathy patients had moderately to severely active disease, Clinical Activity Score of at least 3, NOSPECS grade of at least 4, and duration under 3 months. The study excluded patients with uncontrolled infections, other autoimmune diseases, pregnancy or lactation. Diagnoses relied on clinical symptoms, serum thyroxine and TRAb, thyroid ultrasound and orbital computed tomography. PBMCs were isolated from 7.5 to 10 ml of fresh peripheral blood by Ficoll-Paque density gradient centrifugation. Total RNA was extracted with Trizol reagent, and quality was checked on an Agilent 2100 Bioanalyzer. At least ten counts were recorded for this clonotype. Its specific antigen is unknown. Nothing much larger sits one base from this clone, and base qualities are not available. TCR beta CDR3 regions were amplified from RNA transcripts. For the first round of RT-PCR on the TCR CDR3, the HTBI primer set was used together with the Qiagen OneStep RT-PCR kit. Libraries were constructed in a second round of multiplex PCR, after which size selection and purification were performed. Paired-end sequencing of the libraries was performed with 100 bp reads on an Illumina HiSeq2000. The original methods were these. SOAPnuke was used to process the raw data, removing reads that contained adapters or uncalled bases, had a mean Phred below 15, or lacked an exact match to the constant primer or identifier. High-quality paired reads were merged using COPE v1.2.5, and each unique nucleotide sequence was defined as a clonotype. MiTCR v1.1 was used to align clonotypes to the IMGT TRBV, TRBD and TRBJ reference segments. The analysis included only V-J combinations with a frequency above 0.0001, which together covered roughly 99% of the repertoires. A TCS score was defined as the ratio between F50 (clonal expansion) and ExV (chaos), using BLOSUM62-based TCRdist between CDR3 peptides within each V-J. Welch's t-statistics and random forest reduced roughly 500 V-J features to 13, which were used in a naive Bayes classifier (R e1071). TCRdb's own reprocessing of the public reads used fastp at Q25 and MiXCR and kept productive beta chains. All rows with the same CDR3 protein become a single entry with the most common DNA and genes. TCRdb's processing, not the authors', yielded these V and J calls. This sample comprises 500,000 to 800,000 distinct CDR3 sequences, 14% of them detected only once. The ten largest make up around 13% of the sample.

The paper's findings and limits, for the study overall: Blood samples also contained most of the expanded thyroid clonotypes (frequency above 0.001), which suggests that blood repertoires may reflect thyroid immune responses. In validation, the model predicted progression to ophthalmopathy with about 71% sensitivity and about 73% specificity, a median of about 6.7 months before onset. A 13 V-J signature model separated ophthalmopathy from stable hyperthyroidism, with 87.88% sensitivity and roughly 81% specificity in cross-validation and 80%/75% in testing. No statistical method was used to set the sample size in advance, and investigators knew the group allocation.

CDR1 and CDR2 (MDHEN, SYDVKM) derive from the germline V gene. Trimming takes 7 bases from V and 0 bases from J, and the germline ends sit 14 bases apart. The CDR3 holds 15 amino acids from the cysteine to the phenylalanine. Only CDR3 DNA is held: 45 bases, read in frame from base 1. This receptor was identified in a woman aged 50 to 65 with Graves' ophthalmopathy. The chain couples TRBV28 to TRBJ2-3; the D gene is unclear. Material: blood. The CDR3 reads CASIEASTSTDTQYF. The nucleotides read TGTGCCAGCATTGAGGCTTCCACTAGCACAGATACGCAGTATTTT. This CDR3, with the reference TRBV28 and TRBJ2-3 proteins standing in past its ends, gives the full variable domain DVKVTQSSRYLVKRTGEKVFLECVQDMDHENMFWYRQDPGLGLRLIYFSYDVKMKEKGDIPEGYSVSREKKERFSLILESASTNQTSMYLCASIEASTSTDTQYFGPGTRLTVL.